This is a list of T cell receptor beta chains from one sample in a study of cytomegalovirus exposure and HLA in healthy donors. Generated by immunoSEQ multiplex PCR, the TCRdb table keeps only in-frame clones and is missing some. The sample records about 120,000 clones, roughly 9% being singletons. Sequences were obtained from PBMCs. The origin of the receptors is a woman aged 40-49 years in good health and CMV-seropositive. The CDR3 runs from the conserved cysteine through the conserved F or W. D genes are given only for firm matches. The size of a clone is reported for some rows only, either as once, few or many, or as a class for expanded clones.

TRBV27	TRBD2	.	TRBJ2-7	TGTGCCAGCCGCGGAGGACTAGCGGCCTCCTACGAGCAGTACTTC	CASRGGLAASYEQYF
TRBV9	TRBD2	few	TRBJ2-5	TGTGCCAGCAGCGTTACTAGCGGGGGCCTTGAGACCCAGTACTTC	CASSVTSGGLETQYF
TRBV4-1	TRBD1	few	TRBJ1-1	TGCGCCAGCAGCCAAGGAGCTCCCGGACAGGGGGCCGCTGAAGCTTTCTTT	CASSQGAPGQGAAEAFF
TRBV5-4	TRBD1	.	TRBJ2-7	TGTGCCAGCAGCCCAGACAGGGGTTTCTACGAGCAGTACTTC	CASSPDRGFYEQYF
TRBV2	TRBD2	.	TRBJ2-3	TGTGCCAGCAGCCTTCCGGGACTACCAAGGGGGTATTTT	CASSLPGLPRGYF
TRBV27	.	.	TRBJ2-7	TGTGCCAGCAGCAGGGGTAGAAGCATTTACGAGCAGTACTTC	CASSRGRSIYEQYF
TRBV13	TRBD1	few	TRBJ2-2	TGTGCCAGTACCGACAGGGGGACGCCCTACAGGGTCACCGGGGAGCTGTTTTTT	CASTDRGTPYRVTGELFF
TRBV5-4	TRBD1	few	TRBJ2-1	TGTGCCAGCAGAGCAATGGGACAGGGATATGAGCAGTTCTTC	CASRAMGQGYEQFF
TRBV30	.	.	TRBJ1-5	TGTGCCTGGAGTTCCGGAGGGGATCAGCCCCAGCATTTT	CAWSSGGDQPQHF
TRBV29-1	TRBD1	few	TRBJ2-6	TGCAGCGTCTTATATCCAGGGGGTGGTGGGGCCAACGTCCTGACTTTC	CSVLYPGGGGANVLTF
TRBV5-8	TRBD1	few	TRBJ1-1	TGTGCCAGCAGCCATACAGGGGTTGAAGCTTTCTTT	CASSHTGVEAFF
TRBV6-6	.	.	TRBJ1-4	TGTGCCAGCAGTTACACAGGGTGGGAAAAACTGTTTTTT	CASSYTGWEKLFF
TRBV5-4	.	.	TRBJ1-2	TGTGCCAGCAGCTTGTTACGGGACTATGGCTACACCTTC	CASSLLRDYGYTF
TRBV6-1	.	.	TRBJ1-2	TGTGCCAGCAGTGAAGTCTCCTATGGCTACACCTTC	CASSEVSYGYTF
TRBV9	.	few	TRBJ1-3	TGTGCCAGCAGTCTACAGGGCTCCGGAAACACCATATATTTT	CASSLQGSGNTIYF
TRBV29-1	TRBD1	few	TRBJ2-5	TGCAGCGTCGGAAACAGGGGAGAGACCCAGTACTTC	CSVGNRGETQYF
TRBV5-5	.	few	TRBJ1-1	TGTGCCAGCAGCTTGTGGCAGGGTGACACTGAAGCTTTCTTT	CASSLWQGDTEAFF
TRBV11-2	.	.	TRBJ2-7	TGTGCCAGCAGCTCCTTCTACGAGCAGTACTTC	CASSSFYEQYF
TRBV6-6	.	.	TRBJ2-7	TGTGCCAGCAGTTACTCGGTCAGGGGCTACGAGCAGTACTTC	CASSYSVRGYEQYF
TRBV2	.	.	TRBJ2-7	TGTGCCAGCATAGGCGGAACCTACGAGCAGTACTTC	CASIGGTYEQYF
TRBV6-1	TRBD1	.	TRBJ2-7	TGTGCCAGCAGTCCAAGACAGGGAACCTACGAGCAGTACTTC	CASSPRQGTYEQYF
TRBV7-7	.	.	TRBJ2-7	TGTGCCAGCAGCCCCGCAGGGTCTCTCGAGCAGTACTTC	CASSPAGSLEQYF
TRBV19	.	.	TRBJ2-5	TGTGCCAGTAGTATCGGATTGGGGGGGCAGACCCAGTACTTC	CASSIGLGGQTQYF
TRBV6-5	.	few	TRBJ2-1	TGTGCCAGCAGTTACGGGGGCGACTACAATGAGCAGTTCTTC	CASSYGGDYNEQFF
TRBV2	TRBD2	few	TRBJ2-5	TGTGCCAGTCAGGGAGGGGAGACCCAGTACTTC	CASQGGETQYF
TRBV7-3	.	.	TRBJ1-1	TGTGCCAGCAGCTTAGGGGGGGAGAACACTGAAGCTTTCTTT	CASSLGGENTEAFF
TRBV18	.	few	TRBJ1-1	TGTGCCAGCTCACCAGGGGGCGTGAGGGGTACTGAAGCTTTCTTT	CASSPGGVRGTEAFF
TRBV5-4	TRBD1	.	TRBJ2-5	TGTGCCAGCAGCCAAGGACAGGGAGGCCAAGAGACCCAGTACTTC	CASSQGQGGQETQYF
TRBV6-1	TRBD1	few	TRBJ2-1	TGTGCCAGCACCGAACAGGGGGAAAGGTACAATGAGCAGTTCTTC	CASTEQGERYNEQFF
TRBV10-3	.	.	TRBJ1-6	TGTGCCATCAGTTCTCCCACGGGGGGCCCAAATTCACCCCTCCACTTT	CAISSPTGGPNSPLHF
TRBV11-3	.	.	TRBJ1-1	TGTGCCAGCAGCTCCCAGGATAACACTGAAGCTTTCTTT	CASSSQDNTEAFF
TRBV5-1	.	few	TRBJ2-6	TGCGCCAGCAGGCTGAGCTCTGGGGCCAACGTCCTGACTTTC	CASRLSSGANVLTF
TRBV5-1	TRBD1	few	TRBJ1-1	TGCGCCAGCATGACAGGGGGGGGGATGAACACTGAAGCTTTCTTT	CASMTGGGMNTEAFF
TRBV2	.	.	TRBJ1-1	TGTGCCAGCAGAAAGACAGGTCCAGGGAGGGGGACTGAAGCTTTCTTT	CASRKTGPGRGTEAFF
TRBV19	TRBD1	.	TRBJ1-5	TGTGCCAGTAGAGACAGGGCTGATCAGCCCCAGCATTTT	CASRDRADQPQHF
TRBV6-6	.	few	TRBJ2-7	TGTGCCAGCAGTTACTCCAACAATCGGGTTTACGAGCAGTACTTC	CASSYSNNRVYEQYF
TRBV7-9	TRBD2	.	TRBJ2-5	TGTGCCAGCAGCTTAGAAATACAGCGGGGGTTGACCCAGTACTTC	CASSLEIQRGLTQYF
TRBV28	.	few	TRBJ1-2	TGTGCCAGCAGTTCCCTTAAAGCTTCCTATGGCTACACCTTC	CASSSLKASYGYTF
TRBV5-6	.	few	TRBJ1-2	TGTGCCAGCAGCTTGCACAGGGTATCTGGCTACACCTTC	CASSLHRVSGYTF
TRBV11-3	.	few	TRBJ2-2	TGTGCCAGCAGCTTAGATCACGGCGGGGAGCTGTTTTTT	CASSLDHGGELFF
TRBV19	TRBD2	.	TRBJ2-3	TGTGCCAGTAGTTGGTATCTGGCGGGGGTGGGAGATACGCAGTATTTT	CASSWYLAGVGDTQYF
TRBV2	.	few	TRBJ1-1	TGTGCCAGCAAAAAAGGGACAACGAACACTGAAGCTTTCTTT	CASKKGTTNTEAFF
TRBV28	TRBD2	few	TRBJ2-1	TGTGCCAGCAGCCCGGGGGGGGCGAGGGCCTCCTACAATGAGCAGTTCTTC	CASSPGGARASYNEQFF
TRBV5-1	TRBD1	.	TRBJ2-7	TGCGCCAGCAGGTTGGACAGGGAAGTCGTCGAGCAGTACTTC	CASRLDREVVEQYF
TRBV10-3	TRBD1	.	TRBJ1-2	TGTGCCATCAGTGAGTCTGGGACAGGGTCCAACTATGGCTACACCTTC	CAISESGTGSNYGYTF
TRBV7-6	TRBD1	few	TRBJ1-3	TGTGCCAGCAGCCGAATTGGGACAGCTGACTCTGGAAACACCATATATTTT	CASSRIGTADSGNTIYF